Sequencing of this T cell receptor (beta chain) was carried out in a study of Ad26.COV2.S vaccination and SARS-CoV-2 variants. Study as a whole: Participants got Ad26.COV2.S intramuscularly, once or twice 56 days apart.

Treatment in this sample: 15 to 20 received Ad26.COV2.S at low or high dose, single or two shots; about 5 received placebo; per-sample allocation not given. The study sampled participants on day 63 after the first vaccine or placebo injection. An Ad26 vector was used to express Wuhan-strain SARS-CoV-2 spike as the vaccine. Remarks on this clone: Its antigen remains unknown.

The method was immunoSEQ multiplex PCR; TCRdb's version includes in-frame clones alone and lacks a portion of them. This sample has 350,000 to 500,000 clones; approximately 92% occur once, and the top ten carry 12%. Germline values: CDR1 SGHRS, CDR2 YFSETQ. CDR3 length: 16 residues. V lost 2 bases and J 7 bases, leaving 18 bases between the germline ends. Whole-study findings and limits: Vaccinees and placebo recipients showed similar non-spike TCR breadth. Placebo recipients showed lower spike-specific TCR breadth than vaccinees.

The V gene is TRBV5-1, the J gene TRBJ2-2; D possibly corresponds to TRBD2 (5 bases). The sample was peripheral blood, taken in a trial of Ad26.COV2.S vaccine versus placebo. The receptor's source is a person between 18 and 59 years old who received the Ad26.COV2.S COVID-19 vaccine or a placebo. CDR3 residues: CASSFIPIFEGGELFF. Here the CDR3 DNA reads TGCGCCAGCAGCTTTATCCCGATCTTCGAGGGCGGGGAGCTGTTTTTT. Using reference TRBV5-1 and TRBJ2-2 for the parts outside the CDR3, the full variable domain is KAGVTQTPRYLIKTRGQQVTLSCSPISGHRSVSWYQQTPGQGLQFLFEYFSETQRNKGNFPGRFSGRQFSNSRSEMNVSTLELGDSALYLCASSFIPIFEGGELFFGEGSRLTVL.